This TCR beta chain was retrieved from a study of blood T cell repertoires in COVID-19. This clone was seen more than once but under ten times. V was cut by 5 bases and J by 1 base, with 14 bases left in between. Germline-derived CDR1 and CDR2 are MDHEN and SYDVKM. This CDR3 region has 15 residues. In the original workflow: Estimated nucleated cell counts came from reference gene primer amplification. Generated by immunoSEQ multiplex PCR, the TCRdb table keeps only in-frame clones and is missing some. That table is the source of V, J and clone size, and D and trimming were worked out from the DNA. Of approximately 46,000 clones detected, 70% to 90% appear once; the ten largest clones hold 3% to 4.5%.

The source of this sequence is a human donor in a cohort sampled during active COVID-19. Sequencing was done on a sample of peripheral blood. The rearrangement uses TRBV28 and TRBJ2-5, with D perhaps matching TRBD1 (6 bases). Here the CDR3 DNA reads TGTGCCAGCAGTCACACCCGGGACACCCAAGAGACCCAGTACTTC. Protein: CASSHTRDTQETQYF. The complete variable domain, with remaining parts taken from reference TRBV28 and TRBJ2-5, reads DVKVTQSSRYLVKRTGEKVFLECVQDMDHENMFWYRQDPGLGLRLIYFSYDVKMKEKGDIPEGYSVSREKKERFSLILESASTNQTSMYLCASSHTRDTQETQYFGPGTRLLVL.